This T cell receptor beta chain was obtained from a study of beta chain features in type 1 diabetes. This clone was seen a handful of times. Its antigen is not identified. Reverse transcribing all isolated RNA meant expressed TCRB transcripts were sequenced. Here immunoSEQ multiplex PCR was the method, and the copy in TCRdb shows in-frame clones only, minus some. The sample shows 810,000 or so clones, roughly 15% of them seen only once. Each sorted population was over 98% pure. The study, taken as a whole, reports: Patients' naive, central memory and regulatory TCRB repertoires appeared more alike than those of healthy donors.

This sequence originates from a woman aged 18-29 years in good health. The sequencing input was naive CD4+ T cells from blood.

The CDR3 reads CASSPVGAYEQYF. CDR3 DNA: TGTGCCAGCTCACCAGTGGGGGCCTACGAGCAGTACTTC. The chain combines TRBV18 with TRBJ2-7; D is tentatively TRBD1 or TRBD2 (5 bases each). V lost 2 bases and J lost 2, with 7 bases in between. This CDR3 has 13 residues. Per the germline V gene, CDR1 is KGHSH and CDR2 is LQKENI.